This is a list of T cell receptor beta chains from one sample in a study of cytomegalovirus exposure and HLA in healthy donors. Produced via immunoSEQ multiplex PCR; TCRdb's table is partial and in-frame only. The sample carries some 150,000 clones, 60% to 85% recorded once. The sample taken for sequencing was PBMCs. The receptors stem from a man aged 25-45 years in good health and CMV-seropositive. Each CDR3 is given without its conserved first and last residue.

j_call: TRBJ2-1
cdr3_length: 14
v_call: TRBV29-1
cdr3_aa: SVQKTLTRGPNEQF

j_call: TRBJ2-5
cdr3_length: 14
v_call: TRBV7-9
cdr3_aa: ASSLGVGGARETQY

j_call: TRBJ2-2
cdr3_length: 13
v_call: TRBV28
cdr3_aa: ASSVQGANTGELF

j_call: TRBJ2-5
cdr3_length: 11
v_call: TRBV7-9
cdr3_aa: ASSPGGKETQY

j_call: TRBJ1-2
cdr3_length: 10
v_call: TRBV7-9
cdr3_aa: ASRGGEDGYT

j_call: TRBJ2-1
cdr3_length: 14
v_call: TRBV5-1
cdr3_aa: ASSLRAGGPTNEQF

j_call: TRBJ1-1
cdr3_length: 12
v_call: TRBV5-6
cdr3_aa: ASSLTGRNTEAF

j_call: TRBJ2-3
cdr3_length: 13
v_call: TRBV4-3
cdr3_aa: ASSQGTVSTDTQY

j_call: TRBJ2-1
cdr3_length: 13
v_call: TRBV2
cdr3_aa: ASSENSGAYNEQF

j_call: TRBJ1-5
cdr3_length: 12
v_call: TRBV6-4
cdr3_aa: ASSAGTEDQPQH

j_call: TRBJ2-2
cdr3_length: 12
v_call: TRBV5-1
cdr3_aa: ASSLLGQTGELF

j_call: TRBJ2-1
cdr3_length: 15
v_call: TRBV10-3
cdr3_aa: AISESGSGGKYNEQF

j_call: TRBJ1-2
cdr3_length: 10
v_call: TRBV27
cdr3_aa: ASSTTGSGYT

j_call: TRBJ2-2
cdr3_length: 11
v_call: TRBV28
cdr3_aa: ASSLTDTGELF

j_call: TRBJ2-3
cdr3_length: 12
v_call: TRBV6-4
cdr3_aa: ASSAGGGTDTQY

j_call: TRBJ1-5
cdr3_length: 12
v_call: TRBV25-1
cdr3_aa: ASSGGDSNQPQH

j_call: TRBJ2-5
cdr3_length: 13
v_call: TRBV7-7
cdr3_aa: ASSKTGYPEETQY

j_call: TRBJ2-7
cdr3_length: 14
v_call: TRBV4-2
cdr3_aa: ASSRSAGTGLDEQY

j_call: TRBJ2-2
cdr3_length: 11
v_call: TRBV6-5
cdr3_aa: ASRTGNTGELF

j_call: TRBJ1-1
cdr3_length: 12
v_call: TRBV15
cdr3_aa: ATSRDLRDPGAF

j_call: TRBJ2-3
cdr3_length: 12
v_call: TRBV6-5
cdr3_aa: ASSFRGGGDTQY

j_call: TRBJ1-5
cdr3_length: 13
v_call: TRBV6-6
cdr3_aa: ASRSQGSANQPQH

j_call: TRBJ1-1
cdr3_length: 13
v_call: TRBV14
cdr3_aa: ASSLWGPLNTEAF